The 9 T cell receptor beta chains given below trace back to one sample, sequenced in a study of T cells in Graves' hyperthyroidism and ophthalmopathy. RNA transcripts yielded amplified TCR beta CDR3 regions. TCR CDR3 regions were first amplified by RT-PCR with HTBI primers. TCRdb re-analysed the multiplex PCR reads in MiXCR, keeping a single row per CDR3 protein. Among 45,000 to 75,000 distinct CDR3 sequences listed, roughly 49% were seen once. Sequenced material: blood. Receptors originate from a woman aged 25 to 39 with Graves' ophthalmopathy.

The J gene is TRBJ2-2, the V gene TRBV7-9; D is uncertain. The better agreement between TRBJ1-1 and the DNA end casts doubt on the J call. The CDR3 spans 12 residues. CDR1 and CDR2 from the germline V gene are SEHNR and FQNEAQ (reference sequence). This CDR3 is CASSPSGRGAFF. The CDR3 region has the DNA TGTGCCAGCAGCCCCTCCGGCCGGGGAGCTTTCTTT.

The chain carries TRBV24-1 and TRBJ2-7, with 7 nucleotides matching TRBD1. The CDR3 totals 14 residues. Per the germline V gene, CDR1 is KGHDR and CDR2 is SFDVKD. Trimming at V came to 7 bases and at J to 5 bases, leaving 10 bases not matched to a gene. The CDR3 region is CATRGTGQKDEQYF. CDR3 coding DNA: TGTGCCACCAGGGGGACGGGACAGAAGGACGAGCAGTACTTC.

The chain has TRBV7-6 and TRBJ1-5; the D gene is possibly TRBD1 (5 bases). The germline V gene has CDR1 SGHVS and CDR2 FNYEAQ. The CDR3 covers 14 residues. Trimming left V 3 bases short and J 7 bases short, with 13 bases between. The CDR3 DNA sequence: TGTGCCAGCAGCTTTAGGGGACTAGCACAGCCCCAGCATTTT. Its translation: CASSFRGLAQPQHF.

To note about this clonotype: At one end, the junction sequence differs from germline, possibly due to a read error. The chain links TRBV24-1 to TRBJ2-2, with a weak D call TRBD1 (7 bases). CDR3 length: 16 residues. Germline loops: CDR1 KGHDR, CDR2 SFDVKD. The CDR3 sequence: CATRDQGVRDTGELFF. Here the CDR3 DNA reads TGTGCCACCAGAGATCAGGGGGTGCGGGACACCGGAGAGCTGTTTTTT.

The J gene is TRBJ2-1, the V gene TRBV7-7; maybe TRBD1 (6 bases). CDR3 length: 13 amino acids. Germline V lookup: CDR1 SSHAT, CDR2 FNYEAQ (reference sequence). The CDR3 coding sequence is TGTGCTAGGGGGTCAGCAGGGGCGAGCGAGCAGTTCTTC. Its protein is CARGSAGASEQFF.

As regards this clonotype: A junction boundary mismatches the germline segment, possibly from a read error. This chain connects TRBV5-1 to TRBJ2-6, with 8 bases matching TRBD1. Germline V lookup: CDR1 SGHRS, CDR2 YFSETQ. The CDR3 runs 13 residues. Here the CDR3 DNA reads TGCGCCAGCAGCGGAACCAGGGGGCTGACTGAAGCTTTC. This codes for CASSGTRGLTEAF.

The genes are TRBV20-1 and TRBJ1-5; 7 positions agree with TRBD1. Germline values: CDR1 DFQATT, CDR2 SNEGSKA (reference sequence). There are 14 residues in the CDR3. The CDR3 DNA sequence: TGCGGTACCAGGGGGATTGGGGGCAATCAGCCCCAGCATTTT. Encoded protein: CGTRGIGGNQPQHF.

Ten or more counts support this clonotype. This rearrangement joins TRBV5-4 to TRBJ2-7, with a tentative D call TRBD1 (6 bases). With 4 bases removed from V and 1 base from J, the gap between germline ends came to 15 bases. CDR1 SGHNT and CDR2 YYREEE come from the germline V gene (reference sequence). The CDR3 length is 15 residues. In DNA, the CDR3 is TGTGCCAGCAGCATCGGACAGTCAGGTTCCTACGAGCAGTACTTC. This translates into CASSIGQSGSYEQYF.

V is TRBV15 and J is TRBJ2-7, with 9 nucleotides matching TRBD1. Trimming took 4 bases from V and 7 from J; bases not matched to a gene: 2. This CDR3 has 12 residues. Germline CDR1 LNHNV, CDR2 YYDKDF (reference sequence). CDR3 DNA sequence: TGTGCCACCAGCAACAGGGGGCAAGAGCAGTACTTC. This gives the protein CATSNRGQEQYF. Based on the CDR3 plus reference TRBV15 and TRBJ2-7, the full variable domain is DAMVIQNPRYQVTQFGKPVTLSCSQTLNHNVMYWYQQKSSQAPKLLFHYYDKDFNNEADTPDNFQSRRPNTSFCFLDIRSPGLGDTAMYLCATSNRGQEQYFGPGTRLTVT.